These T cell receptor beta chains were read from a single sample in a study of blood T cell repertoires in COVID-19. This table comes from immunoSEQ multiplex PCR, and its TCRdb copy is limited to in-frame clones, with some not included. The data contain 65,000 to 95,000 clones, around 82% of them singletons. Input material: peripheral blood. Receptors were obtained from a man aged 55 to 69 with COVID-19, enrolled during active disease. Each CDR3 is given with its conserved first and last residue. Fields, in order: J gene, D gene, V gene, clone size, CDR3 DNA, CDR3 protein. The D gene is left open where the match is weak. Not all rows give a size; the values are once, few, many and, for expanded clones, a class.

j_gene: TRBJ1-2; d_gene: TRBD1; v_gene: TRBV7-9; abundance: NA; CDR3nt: TGTGCCAGCAGCCGTGGGACAGGGACTAACTATGGCTACACCTTC; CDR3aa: CASSRGTGTNYGYTF
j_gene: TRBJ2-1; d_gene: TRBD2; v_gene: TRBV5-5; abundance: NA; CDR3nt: TGTGCCAGCAGCTTATCATACGCGGGGGGTTACAATGAGCAGTTCTTC; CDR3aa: CASSLSYAGGYNEQFF
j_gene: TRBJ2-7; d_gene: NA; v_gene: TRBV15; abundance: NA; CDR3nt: TGTGCCACCAGCAGATCACTAGGGACCTACGAGCAGTACTTC; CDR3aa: CATSRSLGTYEQYF
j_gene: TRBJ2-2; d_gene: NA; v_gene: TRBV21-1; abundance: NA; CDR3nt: TGTGCCGGCAGGACAGACCCTACCGGGGAGCTGTTTTTT; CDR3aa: CAGRTDPTGELFF
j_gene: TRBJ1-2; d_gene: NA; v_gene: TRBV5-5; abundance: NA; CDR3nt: TGTGCCAGCAGCTCGAACCGGACAGCAAACTATGGCTACACCTTC; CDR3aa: CASSSNRTANYGYTF
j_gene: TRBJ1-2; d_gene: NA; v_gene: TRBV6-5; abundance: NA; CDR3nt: TGTGCCAGCAGTCCAGACATGGGGCCTAACTATGGCTACACCTTC; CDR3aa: CASSPDMGPNYGYTF
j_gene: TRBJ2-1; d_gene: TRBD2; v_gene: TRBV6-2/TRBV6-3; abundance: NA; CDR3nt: TGTGCCAGCAGTTCCAGTAGCGGGAGCGCCTACTACAATGAGCAGTTCTTC; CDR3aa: CASSSSSGSAYYNEQFF
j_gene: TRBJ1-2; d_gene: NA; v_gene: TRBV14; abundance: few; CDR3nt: TGTGCCAGCAGCCAAGGCGGGGGCGCGTGGGGCTACACCTTC; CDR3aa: CASSQGGGAWGYTF
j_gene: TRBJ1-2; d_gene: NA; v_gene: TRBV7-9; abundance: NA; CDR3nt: TGTGCCAGCAGCTTGTCCAGTTCCAACTATGGCTACACCTTC; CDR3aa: CASSLSSSNYGYTF
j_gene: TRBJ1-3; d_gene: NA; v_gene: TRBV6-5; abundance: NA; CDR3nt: TGTGCCAGCGAGAGCTCTGGAAACACCATATATTTT; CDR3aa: CASESSGNTIYF
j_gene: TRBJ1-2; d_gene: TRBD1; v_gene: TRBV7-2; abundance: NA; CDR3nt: TGTGCCAGCAGCCTAAAGGGGGCAGCCTATGGCTACACCTTC; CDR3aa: CASSLKGAAYGYTF
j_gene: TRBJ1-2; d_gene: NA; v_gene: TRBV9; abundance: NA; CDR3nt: TGTGCCAGCAGCCGTGAGGGGGCTAACTATGGCTACACCTTC; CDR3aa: CASSREGANYGYTF
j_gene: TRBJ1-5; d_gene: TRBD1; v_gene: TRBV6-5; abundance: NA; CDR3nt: TGTGCCAGCGGACAGGTGAGCAATCAGCCCCAGCATTTT; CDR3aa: CASGQVSNQPQHF
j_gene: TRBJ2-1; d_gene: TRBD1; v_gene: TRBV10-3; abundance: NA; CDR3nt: TGTGCCATCAGTGAGTCAGGACAGGGTAGTCCGGAGCAGTTCTTC; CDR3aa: CAISESGQGSPEQFF
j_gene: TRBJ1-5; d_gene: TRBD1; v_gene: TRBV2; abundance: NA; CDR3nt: TGTGCCAGCAGGGGGGACAGGGGTCACAATCAGCCCCAGCATTTT; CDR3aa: CASRGDRGHNQPQHF
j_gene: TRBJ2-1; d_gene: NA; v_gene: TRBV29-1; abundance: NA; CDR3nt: TGCAGCGTTTCCCGGTCCTTTGTGTTGGATGAGCAGTTCTTC; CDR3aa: CSVSRSFVLDEQFF
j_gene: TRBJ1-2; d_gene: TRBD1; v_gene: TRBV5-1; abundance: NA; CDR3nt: TGCGCCAGCAGCTTGACAGGGGGCAACTATGGCTACACCTTC; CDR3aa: CASSLTGGNYGYTF
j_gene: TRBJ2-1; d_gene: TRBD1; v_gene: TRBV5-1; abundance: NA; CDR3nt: TGCGCCAGCAGCTCCCGGGGACAGAGCTCCTACAATGAGCAGTTCTTC; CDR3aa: CASSSRGQSSYNEQFF
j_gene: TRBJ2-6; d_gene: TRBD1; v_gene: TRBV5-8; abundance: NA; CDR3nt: TGTGCCAGCAGCAAGGAGGGGGACAGGGGTTCAGGGGCCAACGTCCTGACTTTC; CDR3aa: CASSKEGDRGSGANVLTF
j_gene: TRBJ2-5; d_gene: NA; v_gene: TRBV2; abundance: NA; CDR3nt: TGTGCCAGCAGTGACCGGGGGTTGGAGACCCAGTACTTC; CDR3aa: CASSDRGLETQYF
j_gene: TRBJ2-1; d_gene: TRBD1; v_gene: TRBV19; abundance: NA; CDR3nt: TGTGCCAGTAGGGGCCGGACAGGTCCTACCTACAATGAGCAGTTCTTC; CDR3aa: CASRGRTGPTYNEQFF
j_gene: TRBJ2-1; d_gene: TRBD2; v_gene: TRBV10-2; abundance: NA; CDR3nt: TGCGCCACCTCGGAGCGCGGGAGCTCCTACAATGAGCAGTTCTTC; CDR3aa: CATSERGSSYNEQFF
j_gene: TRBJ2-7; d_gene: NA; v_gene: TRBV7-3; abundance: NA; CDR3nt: TGTGCCAGCAGCCCACACGAACTACCTTGGATTTACGAGCAGTACTTC; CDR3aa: CASSPHELPWIYEQYF
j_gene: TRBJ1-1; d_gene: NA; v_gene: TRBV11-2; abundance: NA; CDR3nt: TGTGCCAGCAGCTTTCGGGGGGGCACTGAAGCTTTCTTT; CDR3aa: CASSFRGGTEAFF
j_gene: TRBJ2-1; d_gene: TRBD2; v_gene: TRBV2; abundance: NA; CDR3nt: TGTGCCAGTACTAGCGGGGATAGCTCCTACAATGAGCAGTTCTTC; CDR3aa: CASTSGDSSYNEQFF
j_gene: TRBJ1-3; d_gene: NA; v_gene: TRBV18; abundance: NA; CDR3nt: TGTGCCAGCTCACCAAACGACTCGGCAGGGGACACCATATATTTT; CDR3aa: CASSPNDSAGDTIYF
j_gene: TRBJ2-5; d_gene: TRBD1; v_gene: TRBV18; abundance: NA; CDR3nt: TGTGCCAGCTCACCCCCCGGGACAGGGGCTTTTGAGACCCAGTACTTC; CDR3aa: CASSPPGTGAFETQYF
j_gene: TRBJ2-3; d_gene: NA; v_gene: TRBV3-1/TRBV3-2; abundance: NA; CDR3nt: TGTGCCAGCAGCCAAGATCCGTCTTTAGATACGCAGTATTTT; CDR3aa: CASSQDPSLDTQYF
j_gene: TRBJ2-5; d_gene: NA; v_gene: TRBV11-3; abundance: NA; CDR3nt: TGTGCCAGCAGCAGGGGGGGTATTCGGCAAGAGACCCAGTACTTC; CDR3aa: CASSRGGIRQETQYF